This TCR beta chain emerged from a study of siplizumab effects on memory and regulatory T cells (dated by TCRdb to between 2018 and 2020). The study in broad terms: The study looked at the effect of siplizumab, an anti-CD2 antibody, on alloreactive T-cell subsets in allogeneic mixed lymphocyte reactions made from human PBMCs.

Remarks on this clone: Its antigen target is currently unknown. Within one base of it there is no much larger clone, and no base qualities were kept.

Summary of the overall study and its limitations: In reactions with siplizumab, an average of approximately 69% of mappable alloreactive CD4+ clones were Treg-derived, compared with roughly 26% in control reactions. About 75-96% of proliferating CD4+ or CD8+ clones could not be given a naive or memory phenotype. Unstimulated naive T cells appeared more diverse than memory T cells, and naive cells seemed to contribute substantially to the alloresponse. Siplizumab significantly reduced the cumulative frequency of alloreactive sequences traceable to unstimulated CD4+ memory T cells. Because sequences at frequencies below about 10^-5 were poorly captured, only a minor fraction of alloreactive clones could be mapped back to unstimulated subsets. Whether proliferating Tregs from siplizumab cultures actually had suppressive function was not functionally confirmed.

In a few donor pairs, further sequencing was done on unstimulated CD8+ naive, CD4+ memory, CD8+ TEMRA, CD4+ naive and CD8+ effector memory subsets. Sorted unstimulated T cells and proliferating T cells recovered from mixed lymphocyte reactions underwent TCRbeta CDR3 sequencing. Fresh whole blood from approximately ten HLA-typed healthy donors was used to isolate PBMCs. To prepare the library, the immunoSEQ multiplex PCR assay was applied. The deep sequencing platform assayed about 10^5 TCR templates per sample. Genomic DNA extracted from sorted T cells was the material used for TCRbeta CDR3 sequencing. The study's processing was this. The R programming language was used for clonal analysis of the TCRbeta CDR3 data. Unstimulated samples were compared with post-reaction CFSE-low samples to define alloreactive CD4+ and CD8+ clones. Alloreactive CD4+ clones were assigned to regulatory or non-regulatory origin by matching sequences to sorted unstimulated Treg and non-Treg repertoires. Not all clones reach the TCRdb copy of this immuneACCESS table, which keeps in-frame sequences only. Checked studies attribute under half of the gap to unresolved V genes and leave the rest unexplained. V, J and clone size derive from that table, while D and trimming were established from the DNA sequence. Recorded for this sample are tens of thousands of clones; roughly 96% of them occurred a single time. Clones ranked in the top ten supply around 0.031% of the sample.

The CDR3 runs 15 amino acids, cysteine and phenylalanine included. The entry retains the CDR3 DNA only, 45 bases that are in frame from base 1. The germline V gene (reference sequence) sets CDR1 to MNHNY and CDR2 to SVGAGI. V ends up 7 bases short and J 5 bases short, with an unmatched junction base count of 6. This TCR was sampled from a human donor in good health. The sequencing sample was made of naive CD4+ T cells sorted from blood. The meaning of the sample's cell subset or site label: unstimulated naive T cells. Rearrangement joined TRBV6-6 to TRBJ2-3, with TRBD2 identical over 13 junction bases. The CDR3 protein is CASMGTSGAVDTQYF. The sequenced DNA is TGTGCCAGCATGGGGACTAGCGGGGCCGTAGATACGCAGTATTTT.